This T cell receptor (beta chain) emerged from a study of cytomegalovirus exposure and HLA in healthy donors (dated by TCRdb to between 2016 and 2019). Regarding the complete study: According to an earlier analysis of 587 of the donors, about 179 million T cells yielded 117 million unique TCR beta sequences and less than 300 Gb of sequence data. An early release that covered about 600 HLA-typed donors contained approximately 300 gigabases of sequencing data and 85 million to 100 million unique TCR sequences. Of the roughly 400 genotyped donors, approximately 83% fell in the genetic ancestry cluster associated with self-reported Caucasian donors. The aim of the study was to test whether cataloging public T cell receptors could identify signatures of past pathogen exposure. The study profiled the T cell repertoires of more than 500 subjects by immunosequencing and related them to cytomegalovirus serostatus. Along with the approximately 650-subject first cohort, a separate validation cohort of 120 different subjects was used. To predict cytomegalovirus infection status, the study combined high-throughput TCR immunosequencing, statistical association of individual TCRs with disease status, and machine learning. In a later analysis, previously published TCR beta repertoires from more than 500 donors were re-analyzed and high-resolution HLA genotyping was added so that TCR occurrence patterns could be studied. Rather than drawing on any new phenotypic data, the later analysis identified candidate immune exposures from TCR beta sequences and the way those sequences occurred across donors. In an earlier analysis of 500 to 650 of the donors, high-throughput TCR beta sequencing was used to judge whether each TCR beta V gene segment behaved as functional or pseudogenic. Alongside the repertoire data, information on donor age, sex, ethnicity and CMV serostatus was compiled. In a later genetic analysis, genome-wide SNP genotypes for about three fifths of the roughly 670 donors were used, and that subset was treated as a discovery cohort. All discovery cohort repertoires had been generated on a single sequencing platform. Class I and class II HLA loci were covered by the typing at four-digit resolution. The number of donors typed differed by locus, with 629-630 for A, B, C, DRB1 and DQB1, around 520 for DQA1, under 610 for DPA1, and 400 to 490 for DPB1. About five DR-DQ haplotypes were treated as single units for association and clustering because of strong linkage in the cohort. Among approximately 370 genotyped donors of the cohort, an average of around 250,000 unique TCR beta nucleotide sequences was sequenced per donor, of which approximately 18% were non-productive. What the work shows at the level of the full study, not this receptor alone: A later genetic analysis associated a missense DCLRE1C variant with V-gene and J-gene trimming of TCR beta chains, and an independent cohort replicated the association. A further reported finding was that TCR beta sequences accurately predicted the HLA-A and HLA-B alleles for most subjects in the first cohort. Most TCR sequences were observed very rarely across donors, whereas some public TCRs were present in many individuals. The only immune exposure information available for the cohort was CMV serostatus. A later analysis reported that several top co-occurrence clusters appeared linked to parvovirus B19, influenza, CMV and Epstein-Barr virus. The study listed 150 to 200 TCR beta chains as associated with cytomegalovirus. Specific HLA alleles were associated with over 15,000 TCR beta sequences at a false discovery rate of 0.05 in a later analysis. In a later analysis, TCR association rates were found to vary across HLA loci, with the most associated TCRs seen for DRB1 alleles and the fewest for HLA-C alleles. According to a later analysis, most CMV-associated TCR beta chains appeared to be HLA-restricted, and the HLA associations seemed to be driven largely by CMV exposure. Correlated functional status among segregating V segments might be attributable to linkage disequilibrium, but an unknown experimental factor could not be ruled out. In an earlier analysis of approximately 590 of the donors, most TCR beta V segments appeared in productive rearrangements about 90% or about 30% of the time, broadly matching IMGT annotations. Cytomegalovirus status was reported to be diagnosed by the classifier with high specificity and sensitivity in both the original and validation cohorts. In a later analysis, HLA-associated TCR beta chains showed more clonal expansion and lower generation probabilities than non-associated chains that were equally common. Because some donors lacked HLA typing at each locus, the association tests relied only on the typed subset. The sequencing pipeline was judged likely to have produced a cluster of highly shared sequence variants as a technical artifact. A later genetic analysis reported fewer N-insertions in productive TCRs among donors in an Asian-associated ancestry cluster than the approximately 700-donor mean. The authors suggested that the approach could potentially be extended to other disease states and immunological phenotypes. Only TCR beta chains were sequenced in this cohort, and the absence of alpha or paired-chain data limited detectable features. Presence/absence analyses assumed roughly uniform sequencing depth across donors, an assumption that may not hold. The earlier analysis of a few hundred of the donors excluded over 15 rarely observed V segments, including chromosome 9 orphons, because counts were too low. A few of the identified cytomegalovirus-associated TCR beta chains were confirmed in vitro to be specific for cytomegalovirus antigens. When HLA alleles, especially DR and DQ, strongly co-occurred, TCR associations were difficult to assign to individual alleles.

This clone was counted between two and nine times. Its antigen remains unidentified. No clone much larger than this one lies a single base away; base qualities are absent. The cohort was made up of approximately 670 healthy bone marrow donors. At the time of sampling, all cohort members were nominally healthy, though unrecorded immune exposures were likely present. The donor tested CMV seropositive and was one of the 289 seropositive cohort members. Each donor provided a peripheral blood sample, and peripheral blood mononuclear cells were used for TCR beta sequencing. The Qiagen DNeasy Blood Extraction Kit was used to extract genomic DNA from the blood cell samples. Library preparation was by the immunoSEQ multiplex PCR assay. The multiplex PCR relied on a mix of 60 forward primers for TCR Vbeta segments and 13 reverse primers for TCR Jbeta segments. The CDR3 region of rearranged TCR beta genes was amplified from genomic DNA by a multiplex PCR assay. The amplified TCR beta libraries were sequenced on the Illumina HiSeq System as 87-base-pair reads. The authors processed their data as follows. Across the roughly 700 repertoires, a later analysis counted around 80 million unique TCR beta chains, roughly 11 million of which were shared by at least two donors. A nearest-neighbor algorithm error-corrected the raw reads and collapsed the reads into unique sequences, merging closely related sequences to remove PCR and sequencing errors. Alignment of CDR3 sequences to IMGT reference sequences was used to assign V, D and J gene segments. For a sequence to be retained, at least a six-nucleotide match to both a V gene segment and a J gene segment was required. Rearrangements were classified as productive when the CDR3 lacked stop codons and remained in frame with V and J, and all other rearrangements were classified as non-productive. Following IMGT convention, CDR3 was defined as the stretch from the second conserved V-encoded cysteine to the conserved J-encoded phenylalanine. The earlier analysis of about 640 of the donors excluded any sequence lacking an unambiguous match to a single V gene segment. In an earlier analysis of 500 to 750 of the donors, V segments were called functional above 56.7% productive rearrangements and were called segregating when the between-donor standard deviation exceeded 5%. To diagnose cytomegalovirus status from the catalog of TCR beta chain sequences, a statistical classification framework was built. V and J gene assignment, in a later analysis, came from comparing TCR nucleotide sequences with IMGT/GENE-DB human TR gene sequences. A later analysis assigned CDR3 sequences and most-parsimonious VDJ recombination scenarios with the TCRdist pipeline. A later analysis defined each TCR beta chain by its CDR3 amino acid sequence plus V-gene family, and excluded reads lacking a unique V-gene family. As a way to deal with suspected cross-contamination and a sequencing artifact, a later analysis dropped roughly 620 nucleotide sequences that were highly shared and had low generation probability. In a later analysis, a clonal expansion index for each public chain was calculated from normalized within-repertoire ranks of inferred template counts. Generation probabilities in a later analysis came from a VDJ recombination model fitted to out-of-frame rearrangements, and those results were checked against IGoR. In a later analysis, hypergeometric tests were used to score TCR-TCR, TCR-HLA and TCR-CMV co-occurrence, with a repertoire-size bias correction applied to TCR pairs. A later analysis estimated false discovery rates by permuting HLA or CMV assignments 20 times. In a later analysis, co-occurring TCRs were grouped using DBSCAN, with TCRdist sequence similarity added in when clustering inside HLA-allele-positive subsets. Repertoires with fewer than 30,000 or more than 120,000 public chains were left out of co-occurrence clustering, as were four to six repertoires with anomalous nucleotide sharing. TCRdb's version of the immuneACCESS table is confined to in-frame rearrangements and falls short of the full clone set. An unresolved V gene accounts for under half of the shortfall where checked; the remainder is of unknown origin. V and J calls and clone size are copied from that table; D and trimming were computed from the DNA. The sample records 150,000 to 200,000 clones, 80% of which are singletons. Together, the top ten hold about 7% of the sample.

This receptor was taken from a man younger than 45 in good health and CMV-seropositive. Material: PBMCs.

The CDR3 is CATSRDGHRSYEQYF. The DNA sequence reads TGTGCCACCAGCAGAGATGGGCACAGGAGCTACGAGCAGTACTTC. The rearrangement joined TRBV15 to TRBJ2-7, with a tentative D gene TRBD1 over 5 matching bases. Via the germline V gene (reference sequence), CDR1 is LNHNV and CDR2 YYDKDF. V sheds 0 bases and J sheds 3 bases, leaving 12 bases between their ends. Its CDR3 holds 15 amino acids, cysteine through phenylalanine. Only the CDR3 DNA stays, 45 bases, in frame from base 1. The reference TRBV15 and TRBJ2-7 proteins fill in what lies around the CDR3, so the full variable domain reads DAMVIQNPRYQVTQFGKPVTLSCSQTLNHNVMYWYQQKSSQAPKLLFHYYDKDFNNEADTPDNFQSRRPNTSFCFLDIRSPGLGDTAMYLCATSRDGHRSYEQYFGPGTRLTVT.